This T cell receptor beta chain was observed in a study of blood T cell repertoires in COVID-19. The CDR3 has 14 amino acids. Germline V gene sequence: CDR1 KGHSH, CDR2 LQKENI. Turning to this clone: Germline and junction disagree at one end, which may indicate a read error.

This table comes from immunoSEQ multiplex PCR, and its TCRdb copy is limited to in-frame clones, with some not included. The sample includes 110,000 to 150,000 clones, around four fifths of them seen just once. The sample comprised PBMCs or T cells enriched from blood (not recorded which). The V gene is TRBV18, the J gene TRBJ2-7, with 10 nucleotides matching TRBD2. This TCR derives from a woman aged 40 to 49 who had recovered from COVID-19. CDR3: CASSPLAGPYEQYF. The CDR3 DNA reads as TGTGCCAGCTCGCCACTAGCGGGGCCCTACGAGCAGTACTTC.